Shown below are 28 T cell receptor beta chains from a single sample sequenced in a study of cytomegalovirus exposure and HLA in healthy donors. The PCR ran on 60 Vbeta and 13 Jbeta primers. Profiled with immunoSEQ multiplex PCR; TCRdb holds only in-frame clones, not every one. The sample includes more than 100,000 clones, 77% of them seen just once. Sequencing was performed on PBMCs. The receptors stem from a human donor in good health.

This clone was observed once. The chain carries TRBV7-7 and TRBJ2-1; D is unresolved. The CDR3 loop spans 15 amino acids. With 5 bases removed from V and 2 bases from J, the gap between germline ends came to 13 bases. Germline V CDR1 and CDR2: SSHAT, FNYEAQ (reference sequence). Written as DNA, the CDR3 is TGTGCCAGCAGCCTAGGGTCGGTGGCCTACAATGAGCAGTTCTTC. Its translation: CASSLGSVAYNEQFF.

The CDR3 reads CASSGEGTGEKLFF. The CDR3 DNA sequence: TGTGCCAGCAGTGGGGAGGGGACTGGTGAAAAACTGTTTTTT. The gene calls are TRBV28 and TRBJ1-4; tentatively, D is TRBD1 (5 bases). The germline gives CDR1 MDHEN, CDR2 SYDVKM. The CDR3 has 14 amino acids. V lost 5 bases and J lost 7, with 14 bases in between.

This clone was recorded only once. The J gene is TRBJ1-3, the V gene TRBV7-3; 8 bases are a match to TRBD1. The trim removed 8 bases at V and 1 base at J, leaving 4 bases unmatched. This CDR3 has 14 amino acids. Germline V gene sequence: CDR1 SGHTA, CDR2 FQGTGA. DNA of the CDR3: TGTGCCAGCGGACAGGGAACATCTGGAAACACCATATATTTT. It is translated as CASGQGTSGNTIYF.

This clone was seen only once. The chain employs TRBV10-2 and TRBJ1-4; possibly TRBD1 for D (6 bases). CDR3 length: 14 amino acids. Trimming shortened V by 2 bases and J by 8 bases, and 12 bases separated the two germline ends. Germline V gene lookup returns CDR1 WSHSY and CDR2 SAAADI. The CDR3 DNA sequence: TGCGCCAGCAGTGAGCGGCAGGGGCAGGAAAAACTGTTTTTT. This sequence encodes CASSERQGQEKLFF.

The genes are TRBV19 and TRBJ2-1; D possibly corresponds to TRBD2 (6 bases). Trimming left V 5 bases short and J 7 bases short, with 18 bases between. Germline CDR1 is LNHDA and CDR2 is SQIVND (reference sequence). This CDR3 contains 15 residues. CDR3 in amino acids: CASSDDGRGWNEQFF. The CDR3 DNA reads TGTGCCAGTAGTGATGACGGGAGAGGGTGGAATGAGCAGTTCTTC.

This chain connects TRBV4-1 to TRBJ1-3; TRBD1 might be the D (5 bases). The V gene's germline CDR1 is MGHRA and CDR2 YSYEKL. CDR3 length: 15 residues. The ends were cut back, 1 base at V and 4 bases at J, with 11 bases in the middle. In DNA, the CDR3 is TGCGCCAGCAGCCAAGGCGGGGCGGGAGGAAACACCATATATTTT. It translates to CASSQGGAGGNTIYF.

This clone was detected a few times. The rearrangement links TRBV6-6 to TRBJ1-3, with 7 positions matching TRBD1. The germline V gene encodes CDR1 MNHNY and CDR2 SVGAGI (reference sequence). V was pared by 2 bases and J by 4 bases, with 8 bases of the junction left unmatched. The CDR3 length is 16 residues. This CDR3 reads CASSYPTGVEGNTIYF. Written as DNA, the CDR3 is TGTGCCAGCAGTTACCCTACAGGGGTTGAAGGAAACACCATATATTTT.

The chain recombines TRBV28 with TRBJ1-1; no clear D gene. V was trimmed by 2 bases and J by 1 base, leaving 11 bases between them. This CDR3 region has 15 residues. Per the germline V gene, CDR1 is MDHEN and CDR2 is SYDVKM. CDR3 DNA: TGTGCCAGCAGTTTAATAGCCAGTTCGAACACTGAAGCTTTCTTT. The encoded protein is CASSLIASSNTEAFF.

The V call is TRBV6-5, the J call TRBJ2-2; the match to TRBD1 covers 9 bases. The CDR3 extends over 14 amino acids. The V gene's germline CDR1 is MNHEY and CDR2 SVGAGI. After removal of 4 bases from V and 6 bases from J, the junction contained 3 bases not matched to a gene. The CDR3 region is CASSWTGASGELFF. CDR3 in DNA: TGTGCCAGCAGTTGGACAGGGGCCTCCGGGGAGCTGTTTTTT.

The chain joins TRBV14 to TRBJ2-7, with a weak D call TRBD2 (9 bases). Germline loops: CDR1 SGHDN, CDR2 FVKESK. The ends were cut back, 4 bases at V and 0 bases at J, with 28 bases in the middle. There are 20 residues in the CDR3. In DNA, the CDR3 is TGTGCCAGCAGCCCCCAGGACAGGGTGCCTAGCGGGGCGAGCTCCTACGAGCAGTACTTC. Its translation is CASSPQDRVPSGASSYEQYF.

The rearrangement joins TRBV11-3 to TRBJ2-7, with D possibly matching TRBD2 (6 bases). Germline V CDR1 and CDR2: SGHNT, YENEEA. V lost 1 base, J lost 5 bases, and 9 bases lay in between. CDR3 size: 13 residues. DNA for the CDR3: TGTGCCAGCAGCTTAGGAGGGAGGAACGAGCAGTACTTC. It translates to CASSLGGRNEQYF.

This clone was counted only a few times. The chain carries TRBV5-5 and TRBJ2-7; 7 bases are shared with TRBD1. V lost 0 bases, J lost 6 bases, and 6 bases stayed unmatched. The germline gives CDR1 SGHKS, CDR2 YYEKEE (reference sequence). The CDR3 length is 14 residues. The CDR3 region has the DNA TGTGCCAGCAGCTTGGCAGGGGGTTTCTCCGAGCAGTACTTC. Protein product: CASSLAGGFSEQYF.

The V gene is TRBV30, the J gene TRBJ1-1; perhaps TRBD1 as D (5 bases). Per germline, CDR1 GTSNPN and CDR2 SVGIG (reference sequence). The CDR3 is made up of 15 amino acids. The ends were cut back, 4 bases at V and 1 base at J, with 16 bases in the middle. The CDR3 DNA follows: TGTGCCTGGATTTTAGGGGCAGACGAGAACACTGAAGCTTTCTTT. Protein: CAWILGADENTEAFF.

The V and J genes are TRBV5-1 and TRBJ1-2; 8 bases agree with TRBD1. Germline V lookup: CDR1 SGHRS, CDR2 YFSETQ. The CDR3 has 13 residues. V dropped 4 bases and J dropped 7; count of bases not matched to a gene: 6. CDR3 bases: TGCGCCAGCAGCCCGGGACAGGTGCTTGGCTACACCTTC. Protein: CASSPGQVLGYTF.

The chain joins TRBV19 to TRBJ1-1; TRBD1 might be the D (6 bases). V was trimmed by 5 bases and J by 5 bases, leaving 18 bases between them. The CDR3 is 15 amino acids. Germline CDR1 is LNHDA and CDR2 is SQIVND (reference sequence). This CDR3 is CASSPGGLAGTEAFF. The CDR3 DNA reads TGTGCCAGTAGTCCCGGGGGGCTGGCTGGGACTGAAGCTTTCTTT.

The V call is TRBV2, the J call TRBJ2-3; a weak D match, TRBD2 (6 bases). With 4 bases removed from V and 1 base from J, the gap between germline ends came to 18 bases. The CDR3 has 17 amino acids. Per the germline V gene, CDR1 is SNHLY and CDR2 is FYNNEI. The CDR3, as DNA: TGTGCCAGCAGTGGGCTTAGTAAAAGGAGGGGCACAGATACGCAGTATTTT. It encodes CASSGLSKRRGTDTQYF.

The chain couples TRBV30 to TRBJ2-7; D call uncertain. V lost 4 bases, J lost 0 bases, and 13 bases lay in between. There are 14 residues in the CDR3. The germline CDR1 and CDR2 sequences are GTSNPN and SVGIG (reference sequence). Here the CDR3 reads CAWKKQTFSYEQYF. CDR3 nucleotide sequence: TGTGCCTGGAAAAAACAGACCTTCTCCTACGAGCAGTACTTC.

This sequence joins TRBV21-1 and TRBJ1-1; the DNA was not used to check the table's D call, TRBD1. TRBV21-1 is labeled a pseudogene. There are 17 residues in the CDR3. CDR3 DNA sequence: TGTGCCAGCAGCAAAGATAAGGCAGGGGGCGCGGGCACTGAAGCTTTCTTT. Translation gives CASSKDKAGGAGTEAFF.

The gene calls are TRBV14 and TRBJ2-1; 12 nucleotides agree with TRBD2. V lost 3 bases and J lost 8; bases outside the gene matches: 14. Germline V lookup: CDR1 SGHDN, CDR2 FVKESK. This CDR3 has 18 amino acids. The CDR3 sequence: CASSHGLAGPSESDEQFF. In DNA form, the CDR3 reads TGTGCCAGCAGCCATGGACTAGCGGGACCTTCCGAGAGCGATGAGCAGTTCTTC.

This clone was detected only a few times. The rearrangement uses TRBV2 and TRBJ1-2; 8 nucleotides agree with TRBD1. The CDR3 runs 13 residues. CDR1 is SNHLY, CDR2 FYNNEI, per germline. J lost 8 bases, V lost 6 bases, and 8 bases had no gene match. CDR3 nucleotides: TGTGCCAGCAGCCCTCAGGGGGCGCGAGGCTACACCTTC. Its translation: CASSPQGARGYTF.

The gene calls are TRBV7-2 and TRBJ2-7, with 10 bases that match TRBD2. The germline gives CDR1 SGHTA, CDR2 FQGNSA. V lost 5 bases, J lost 3 bases, and 7 bases stayed unmatched. The CDR3 spans 15 residues. The CDR3 coding sequence is TGTGCCAGCAGCCGATCGTCTAGCGGGAGCTACGAGCAGTACTTC. Residues: CASSRSSSGSYEQYF.

There are a few counts of this clone. The chain is built from TRBV5-1 and TRBJ2-1; 9 positions agree with TRBD2. There are 20 residues in the CDR3. J lost 0 bases, V lost 2 bases, and 15 bases had no gene match. Per the germline V gene, CDR1 is SGHRS and CDR2 is YFSETQ. In DNA, the CDR3 is TGCGCCAGCAGCTTAATGGGTAGCGGGAGCCCCCGGAGCTCCTACAATGAGCAGTTCTTC. This encodes CASSLMGSGSPRSSYNEQFF.

Note on this clone: The junction does not match germline at one end; this may be a read error. The V gene is TRBV28, the J gene TRBJ1-3; D ambiguous. The CDR3 length is 15 residues. CDR1 MDHEN and CDR2 SYDVKM come from the germline V gene. The CDR3 here is CASSPSGRTGSTIYF. CDR3 DNA sequence: TGTGCCAGCAGCCCCTCGGGAAGAACTGGAAGCACCATATATTTT.

This rearrangement joins TRBV28 to TRBJ1-5; 10 bases match TRBD1. J was trimmed by 4 bases and V by 5 bases; bases with no gene match: 14. Germline V CDR1 and CDR2: MDHEN, SYDVKM. The CDR3 loop spans 18 amino acids. The CDR3 here is CASSVGQGTSFFNQPQHF. CDR3 DNA sequence: TGTGCCAGCAGTGTGGGACAGGGGACTTCCTTCTTTAATCAGCCCCAGCATTTT.

This rearrangement joins TRBV2 to TRBJ2-5, with 11 bases lining up with TRBD1. The length of the CDR3 is 16 residues. V lost 3 bases and J lost 5; bases outside the gene matches: 8. The germline V gene has CDR1 SNHLY and CDR2 FYNNEI. The CDR3 loop reads CASSEAGTGGQETQYF. The CDR3 nucleotides are TGTGCCAGCAGTGAGGCCGGGACAGGGGGACAGGAGACCCAGTACTTC.

The chain uses TRBV18 and TRBJ1-1, with D perhaps matching TRBD1 (5 bases). CDR3 size: 17 residues. Per the germline V gene, CDR1 is KGHSH and CDR2 is LQKENI. The V gene lost 6 bases and the J gene lost 0 bases, with 20 bases spanning the gap. CDR3 coding DNA: TGTGCCAGCTCCGCAGGGAGGTCCAGGGTTATGAACACTGAAGCTTTCTTT. Amino acids: CASSAGRSRVMNTEAFF.

This sequence joins TRBV11-1 and TRBJ2-7; 8 nucleotides align to TRBD2. V trimming: 5 bases; J trimming: 4 bases; junction bases outside the gene matches: 7. This CDR3 contains 14 residues. CDR1 and CDR2 from the germline V gene are SGHAT and FQDESV (reference sequence). CDR3 sequence reads: CASSKGLEGYEQYF. CDR3 bases: TGTGCCAGCAGCAAGGGACTAGAGGGTTACGAGCAGTACTTC.

This chain connects TRBV28 to TRBJ2-1, with D possibly matching TRBD2 (9 bases). In germline, CDR1 is MDHEN, CDR2 SYDVKM. Trimming left V 2 bases short and J 9 bases short, with 23 bases between. The CDR3 is 17 amino acids. The CDR3 region is CASSLLAGITQGGEQFF. In DNA form, the CDR3 reads TGTGCCAGCAGTTTACTAGCGGGAATCACACAGGGGGGTGAGCAGTTCTTC.